This T cell receptor beta chain was identified in a study of spatial heterogeneity in lung cancer. Study as a whole: Beta-chain sequences consistently outnumbered alpha-chain sequences in detection. General study points: Intratumoral expanded alpha and beta TCR counts were found to track tumor mutation counts. Expanded TCRs that were ubiquitous or regional had counts tracking ubiquitous and regional nonsynonymous mutations, respectively.

A unique molecular identifier was attached to every TCR cDNA molecule. MiXCR, run by TCRdb on the 5' RACE reads, gives a single entry per CDR3 protein. Of about 5,700 distinct CDR3 sequences in the sample, roughly 15% were seen once. Regarding time point: sample taken at primary tumor resection. Sequencing of whole RNA from tumor, nontumor lung or frozen PBMC involved no sorting. This clonotype is medium-sized (0.01 to 0.1%) within its sample. Its target is not known. This specimen was lung tumor tissue, taken at surgery. This TCR was recovered from a male donor with early-stage non-small cell lung cancer.

In DNA, the CDR3 is TGTGCCAGCAGCCAAGGACAGGGGGTTCCCGGGGAGCTGTTTTTT. Its protein product is CASSQGQGVPGELFF. The rearrangement uses TRBV3-1 and TRBJ2-2; 9 nucleotides align to TRBD1. The CDR3 consists of 15 residues. From germline, CDR1 is LGHDT and CDR2 YNNKEL (reference sequence). The ends lost 1 base at V and 6 bases at J; junction bases unmatched: 3. The variable domain in full, with the rest retrieved from reference TRBV3-1 and TRBJ2-2, is DTAVSQTPKYLVTQMGNDKSIKCEQNLGHDTMYWYKQDSKKFLKIMFSYNNKELIINETVPNRFSPKSPDKAHLNLHINSLELGDSAVYFCASSQGQGVPGELFFGEGSRLTVL.